These 21 T cell receptor beta chains came from one sample sequenced in a study of a mutant IDH1 vaccine in newly diagnosed glioma. Sample time point: week 5, during vaccination. Each dose of the vaccine consisted of 300 ug of mutant IDH1 20-mer peptide, with topical imiquimod. The table came from immunoSEQ multiplex PCR; TCRdb's copy has only in-frame clones and leaves some out. The sample carries over 35,000 clones, roughly nine tenths recorded once. Their target antigens are unknown. The material sequenced was PBMCs, taken from a glioma patient whose treatment included an IDH1 peptide vaccine. The source is a man in his forties or fifties with glioma.

The rearrangement joins TRBV19 to TRBJ1-5; D unresolved. With 1 base removed from V and 3 bases from J, the gap between germline ends came to 13 bases. The CDR3 is 16 residues long. Germline CDR1 reads LNHDA; CDR2 reads SQIVND (reference sequence). The CDR3: CASSIVNLGFNQPQHF. For the CDR3, the DNA is TGTGCCAGTAGTATAGTTAACCTAGGATTCAATCAGCCCCAGCATTTT.

The chain links TRBV6-1 to TRBJ1-1; 9 nucleotides line up with TRBD1. The length of the CDR3 is 15 residues. Germline trimming cut 1 base from V and 4 bases from J; bases unmatched to any gene: 4. The germline V gene encodes CDR1 MNHNS and CDR2 SASEGT. The CDR3 DNA sequence: TGTGCCAGCAGTGAAGGAGGGACAGGGAGCACTGAAGCTTTCTTT. Translating gives CASSEGGTGSTEAFF.

The V gene is TRBV2, the J gene TRBJ2-1; no clear D. The CDR3 is 11 residues long. Germline V gene lookup returns CDR1 SNHLY and CDR2 FYNNEI. V was cut by 11 bases and J by 9 bases, with 14 bases left in between. DNA for the CDR3: TGTGCCTCCCGATGGGTAGGTGAGCAGTTCTTC. Its protein product is CASRWVGEQFF.

This clone was observed a single time. The chain has TRBV5-5 and TRBJ1-5; no definite D call. The CDR3 sequence is 16 residues long. Per the germline V gene, CDR1 is SGHKS and CDR2 is YYEKEE (reference sequence). V lost 0 bases to trimming and J lost 0 bases, with 10 bases between them. This chain's CDR3 is CASSLVLIGSNQPQHF. As DNA, the CDR3 is TGTGCCAGCAGCTTGGTCTTGATCGGTAGCAATCAGCCCCAGCATTTT.

This chain uses TRBV7-9 with TRBJ1-6; no firm D call. The CDR3 contains 15 residues. Germline lookup yields CDR1 SEHNR and CDR2 FQNEAQ (reference sequence). V gave up 1 base and J gave up 3 bases, with 7 bases separating them. CDR3: CASSLGGVYNSPLHF. CDR3 sequence (DNA): TGTGCCAGCAGCTTAGGTGGGGTCTATAATTCACCCCTCCACTTT. The variable domain in full, with the rest retrieved from reference TRBV7-9 and TRBJ1-6, is DTGVSQNPRHKITKRGQNVTFRCDPISEHNRLYWYRQTLGQGPEFLTYFQNEAQLEKSRLLSDRFSAERPKGSFSTLEIQRTEQGDSAMYLCASSLGGVYNSPLHFGNGTRLTVT.

This chain joins TRBV18 and TRBJ1-3; D is ambiguous. Germline CDR1 is KGHSH and CDR2 is LQKENI. The CDR3 has 13 residues. V was trimmed by 3 bases and J by 6 bases, leaving 9 bases between them. The CDR3 coding sequence is TGTGCCAGCTCACCCTCCTTAGAAAACACCATATATTTT. Amino acids: CASSPSLENTIYF.

The chain couples TRBV14 to TRBJ2-1; D may be TRBD1 (5 bases). The length of the CDR3 is 14 residues. Germline V gene sequence: CDR1 SGHDN, CDR2 FVKESK. Trimming took off 0 bases at V and 15 bases at J, with 18 bases between the two ends. DNA for the CDR3: TGTGCCAGCAGCCAAGACGCCAGGGCACAACAACGGTTCTTC. Translated, it gives CASSQDARAQQRFF.

The chain joins TRBV9 to TRBJ1-6; no reliable D call. The CDR3 has 15 amino acids. CDR1 SGDLS and CDR2 YYNGEE come from the germline V gene. V dropped 4 bases and J dropped 0 bases, with 8 bases sitting between them. CDR3 in DNA: TGTGCCAGCAGCCCCGGTAGCTCCTATAATTCACCCCTCCACTTT. This translates into CASSPGSSYNSPLHF.

The chain is built from TRBV19 and TRBJ2-5; TRBD1 matches 7 bases. Germline lookup yields CDR1 LNHDA and CDR2 SQIVND (reference sequence). The CDR3 has 13 amino acids. V shed 4 bases, J shed 7 bases, and the junction held 6 bases outside the gene matches. CDR3 nucleotides: TGTGCCAGTAGTAATGGACAGGCGGGGACCCAGTACTTC. Translated: CASSNGQAGTQYF.

The CDR3 loop reads CASSPLGLQETQYF. The CDR3 DNA reads as TGTGCCAGCAGCCCGCTAGGCCTCCAAGAGACCCAGTACTTC. V usage is TRBV7-2 and J usage is TRBJ2-5; D unresolved. Germline CDR1 SGHTA, CDR2 FQGNSA. The V end lost 5 bases, the J end lost 1 base, and 11 bases lay between the germline ends. CDR3 size: 14 residues.

V is TRBV11-2 and J is TRBJ2-1, with 9 bases identical to TRBD1. This CDR3 contains 17 residues. Germline values: CDR1 SGHAT, CDR2 FQNNGV. Germline trimming cut 5 bases from V and 1 base from J; bases unmatched to any gene: 9. DNA of the CDR3: TGTGCCAGCAGCCGACACCACAGGGGGCCGTCCTACAATGAGCAGTTCTTC. Its translation is CASSRHHRGPSYNEQFF.

The chain couples TRBV6-6 to TRBJ2-3; the match to TRBD1 covers 7 bases. The germline V gene has CDR1 MNHNY and CDR2 SVGAGI (reference sequence). The CDR3 runs 15 residues. Germline trimming cut 6 bases from V and 4 bases from J; bases unmatched to any gene: 10. CDR3 loop: CASRDSGTAADTQYF. The DNA for the CDR3 is TGTGCCAGCAGGGATTCCGGGACAGCTGCAGATACGCAGTATTTT.

This chain links TRBV5-1 with TRBJ2-7, with 12 nucleotides matching TRBD2. The germline gives CDR1 SGHRS, CDR2 YFSETQ. This CDR3 spans 14 amino acids. With 4 bases clipped from V and 6 bases from J, the junction kept 5 bases outside the gene matches. The CDR3 DNA reads as TGCGCCAGCAGCATGACTAGCGGGAGAACCGAGCAGTACTTC. Amino acid sequence: CASSMTSGRTEQYF.

The chain is built from TRBV4-2 and TRBJ2-1, with 12 bases matching TRBD2. The V and J ends lost 4 bases and 6 bases, in that order; junction bases with no gene match: 4. The germline gives CDR1 LGHNA, CDR2 YNFKEQ. The CDR3 is 15 residues long. The CDR3 sequence is CASSPSGRAANEQFF. The CDR3 bases are TGTGCCAGCAGCCCTAGCGGGAGGGCCGCCAATGAGCAGTTCTTC.

The rearrangement uses TRBV6-6 and TRBJ1-2; D is unresolved. Germline V gene data show CDR1 as MNHNY and CDR2 as SVGAGI (reference sequence). This CDR3 has 14 amino acids. V dropped 0 bases and J dropped 8 bases, with 13 bases sitting between them. The CDR3 sequence is CASSYSPDLSGYTF. Here the CDR3 DNA reads TGTGCCAGCAGTTACTCGCCGGACCTGAGCGGCTACACCTTC.

V is TRBV6-1 and J is TRBJ1-2; 7 nucleotides align to TRBD1. The CDR3 runs to 15 residues. With V trimmed by 2 bases and J by 4 bases, 7 bases remained unmatched. Germline-derived CDR1 and CDR2 are MNHNS and SASEGT. CDR3 DNA sequence: TGTGCCAGCAGTGAAACAGGGGACAGTACCTATGGCTACACCTTC. Translation: CASSETGDSTYGYTF.

This chain connects TRBV11-2 to TRBJ2-7, with a tentative D call TRBD2 (5 bases). V was clipped by 5 bases and J by 2 bases, with 13 bases between them. The CDR3 covers 14 residues. Germline V gene sequence: CDR1 SGHAT, CDR2 FQNNGV. The CDR3 region is CASSQGSGAYEQYF. DNA of the CDR3: TGTGCCAGCAGCCAAGGGAGCGGCGCCTACGAGCAGTACTTC. Looking up the rest from reference TRBV11-2 and TRBJ2-7 gives the full variable domain: EAGVAQSPRYKIIEKRQSVAFWCNPISGHATLYWYQQILGQGPKLLIQFQNNGVVDDSQLPKDRFSAERLKGVDSTLKIQPAKLEDSAVYLCASSQGSGAYEQYFGPGTRLTVT.

The chain has TRBV5-6 and TRBJ2-1; a weak D match, TRBD1 (5 bases). CDR1 SGHDT and CDR2 YYEEEE come from the germline V gene. The CDR3 length is 12 residues. V dropped 3 bases and J dropped 7 bases, with 8 bases sitting between them. The CDR3 protein is CASSSRGNEQFF. Here the CDR3 DNA reads TGTGCCAGCAGCTCTAGGGGTAATGAGCAGTTCTTC.

This chain's CDR3 is CASSSTGGSLNTEAFF. In DNA form, the CDR3 reads TGCGCCAGCAGCTCCACAGGGGGAAGTTTGAACACTGAAGCTTTCTTT. The chain has TRBV5-1 and TRBJ1-1, with 8 nucleotides matching TRBD1. Germline values: CDR1 SGHRS, CDR2 YFSETQ. The V gene end was trimmed by 3 bases and the J gene end by 0 bases; junction bases not matched to a gene: 7. The CDR3 sequence is 16 residues long.

This clone was found once. The chain has TRBV5-8 and TRBJ2-7, with 7 bases fitting TRBD1. Germline-derived CDR1 and CDR2 are SGHTS and YDEGEE. The CDR3 has 14 amino acids. Trimming took 4 bases from V and 1 from J; bases not matched to a gene: 5. CDR3 sequence: CASSPGDSSYEQYF. The CDR3, as DNA: TGTGCCAGCAGCCCAGGGGACAGTTCCTACGAGCAGTACTTC.

J is TRBJ2-3 and V is TRBV2, with a possible D match to TRBD2 (6 bases). CDR1 is SNHLY, CDR2 FYNNEI, per germline. CDR3 size: 15 residues. The V gene lost 5 bases and the J gene lost 6 bases, with 18 bases spanning the gap. The CDR3 here is CASSWTNRPGDTQYF. CDR3 coding DNA: TGTGCCAGCAGTTGGACTAACCGGCCGGGCGATACGCAGTATTTT.